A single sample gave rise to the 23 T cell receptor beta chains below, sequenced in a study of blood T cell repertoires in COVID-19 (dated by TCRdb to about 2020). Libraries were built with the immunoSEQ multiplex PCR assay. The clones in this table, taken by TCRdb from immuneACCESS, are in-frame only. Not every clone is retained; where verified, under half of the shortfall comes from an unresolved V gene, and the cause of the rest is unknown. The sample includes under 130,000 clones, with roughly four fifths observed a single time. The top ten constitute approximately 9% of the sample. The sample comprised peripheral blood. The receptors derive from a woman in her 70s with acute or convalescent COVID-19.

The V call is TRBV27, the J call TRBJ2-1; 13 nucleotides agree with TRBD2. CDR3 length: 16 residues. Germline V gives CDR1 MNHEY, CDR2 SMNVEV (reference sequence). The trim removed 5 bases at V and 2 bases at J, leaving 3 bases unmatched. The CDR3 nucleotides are TGTGCCAGCAGTCTGGGACTAGCGGGGACCTACAATGAGCAGTTCTTC. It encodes CASSLGLAGTYNEQFF.

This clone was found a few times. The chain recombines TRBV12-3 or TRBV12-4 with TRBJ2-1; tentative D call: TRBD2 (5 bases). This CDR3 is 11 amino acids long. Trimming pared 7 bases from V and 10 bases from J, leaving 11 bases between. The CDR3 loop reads CASTLGREQFF. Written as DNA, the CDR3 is TGTGCCAGCACCCTTGGGAGAGAGCAGTTCTTC.

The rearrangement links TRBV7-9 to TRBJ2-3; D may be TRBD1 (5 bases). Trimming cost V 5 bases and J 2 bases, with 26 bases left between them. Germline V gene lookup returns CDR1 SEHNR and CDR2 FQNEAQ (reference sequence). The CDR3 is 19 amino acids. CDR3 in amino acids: CASSRNIRKIGENTDTQYF. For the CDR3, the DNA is TGTGCCAGCAGCCGTAATATTCGAAAGATAGGGGAAAACACAGATACGCAGTATTTT.

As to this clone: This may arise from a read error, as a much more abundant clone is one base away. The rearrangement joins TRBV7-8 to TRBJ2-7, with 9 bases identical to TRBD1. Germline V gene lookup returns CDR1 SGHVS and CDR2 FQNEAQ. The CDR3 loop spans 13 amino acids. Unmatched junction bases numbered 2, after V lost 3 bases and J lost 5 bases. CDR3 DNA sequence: TGTGCCAGCAGCTTCGGACAGGGGAACGAGCAGTACTTC. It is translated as CASSFGQGNEQYF.

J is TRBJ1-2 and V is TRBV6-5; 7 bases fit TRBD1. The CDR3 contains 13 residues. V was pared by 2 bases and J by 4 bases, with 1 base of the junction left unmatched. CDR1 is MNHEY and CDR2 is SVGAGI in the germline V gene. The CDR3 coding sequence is TGTGCCAGCAGTTACGACAGGGCCTATGGCTACACCTTC. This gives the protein CASSYDRAYGYTF.

The DNA for the CDR3 is TGTGCCAGCAGCGTAGGGGGCCTCGGGGAGCTGTTTTTT. This encodes CASSVGGLGELFF. This rearrangement joins TRBV9 to TRBJ2-2; tentatively, D is TRBD1 (5 bases). The V end lost 0 bases, the J end lost 7 bases, and 7 bases lay between the germline ends. The germline gives CDR1 SGDLS, CDR2 YYNGEE. CDR3 length: 13 amino acids.

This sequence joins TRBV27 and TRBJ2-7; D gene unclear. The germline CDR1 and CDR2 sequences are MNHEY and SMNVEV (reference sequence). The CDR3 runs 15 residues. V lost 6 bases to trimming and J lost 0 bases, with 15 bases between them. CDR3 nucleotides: TGTGCCAGCAGCCTAGTTGGGTTACCCTCCTACGAGCAGTACTTC. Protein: CASSLVGLPSYEQYF.

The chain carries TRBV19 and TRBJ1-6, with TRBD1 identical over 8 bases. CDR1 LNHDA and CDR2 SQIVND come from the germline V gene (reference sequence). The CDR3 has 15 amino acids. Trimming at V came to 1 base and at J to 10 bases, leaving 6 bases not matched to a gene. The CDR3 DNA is TGTGCCAGTAGTATAGGGGCCAGGGGGCAGTCACCCCTCCACTTT. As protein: CASSIGARGQSPLHF.

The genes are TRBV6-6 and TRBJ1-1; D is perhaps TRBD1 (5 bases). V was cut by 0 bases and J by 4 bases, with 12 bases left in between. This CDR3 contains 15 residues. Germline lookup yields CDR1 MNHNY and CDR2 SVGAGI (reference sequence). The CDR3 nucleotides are TGTGCCAGCAGTTACTCGGGGGGAGTAGGCACTGAAGCTTTCTTT. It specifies CASSYSGGVGTEAFF.

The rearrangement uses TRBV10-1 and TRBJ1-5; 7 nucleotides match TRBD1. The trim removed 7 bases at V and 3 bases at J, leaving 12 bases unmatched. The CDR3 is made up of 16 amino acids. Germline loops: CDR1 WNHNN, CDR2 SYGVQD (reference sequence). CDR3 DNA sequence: TGCGCCAGCACACGACCTCCCAGGGGGAACAATCAGCCCCAGCATTTT. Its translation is CASTRPPRGNNQPQHF.

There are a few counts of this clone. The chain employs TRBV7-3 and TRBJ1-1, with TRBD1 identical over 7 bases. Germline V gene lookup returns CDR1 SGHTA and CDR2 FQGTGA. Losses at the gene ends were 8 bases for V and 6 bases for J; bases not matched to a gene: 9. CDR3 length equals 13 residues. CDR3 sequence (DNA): TGTGCCAGCGCACTACAGGGGACAGCTGAAGCTTTCTTT. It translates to CASALQGTAEAFF.

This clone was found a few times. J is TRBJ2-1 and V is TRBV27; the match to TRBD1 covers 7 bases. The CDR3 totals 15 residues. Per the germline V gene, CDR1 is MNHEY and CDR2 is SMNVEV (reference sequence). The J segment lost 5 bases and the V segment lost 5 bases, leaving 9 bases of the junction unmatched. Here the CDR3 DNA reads TGTGCCAGCAGTCCCGACAGGGTCCCTAACAATGAGCAGTTCTTC. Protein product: CASSPDRVPNNEQFF.

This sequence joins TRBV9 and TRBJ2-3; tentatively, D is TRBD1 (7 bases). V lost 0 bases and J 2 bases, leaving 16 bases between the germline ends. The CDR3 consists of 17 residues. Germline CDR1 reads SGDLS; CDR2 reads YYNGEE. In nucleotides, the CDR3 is TGTGCCAGCAGCGTAGCAGGGGGGTCGTTCGACACAGATACGCAGTATTTT. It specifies CASSVAGGSFDTDTQYF.

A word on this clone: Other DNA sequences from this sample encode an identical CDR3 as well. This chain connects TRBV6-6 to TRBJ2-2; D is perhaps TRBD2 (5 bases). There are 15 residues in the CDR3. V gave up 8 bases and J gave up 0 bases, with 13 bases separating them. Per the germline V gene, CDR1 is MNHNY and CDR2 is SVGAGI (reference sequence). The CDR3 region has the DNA TGTGCCAGCGTCGGGAAGGTTTCGAACACCGGGGAGCTGTTTTTT. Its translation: CASVGKVSNTGELFF.

The CDR3 coding sequence is TGTGCCAGCAGCCAAGAAGGGGCAGGGGGCGGCTATGGCTACACCTTC. Residues: CASSQEGAGGGYGYTF. This chain connects TRBV14 to TRBJ1-2; 8 bases agree with TRBD1. Germline V gives CDR1 SGHDN, CDR2 FVKESK. The CDR3 is made up of 16 amino acids. The ends lost 0 bases at V and 4 bases at J; junction bases unmatched: 7. Combining the CDR3 with reference TRBV14 and TRBJ1-2 gives the whole variable domain EAGVTQFPSHSVIEKGQTVTLRCDPISGHDNLYWYRRVMGKEIKFLLHFVKESKQDESGMPNNRFLAERTGGTYSTLKVQPAELEDSGVYFCASSQEGAGGGYGYTFGSGTRLTVV.

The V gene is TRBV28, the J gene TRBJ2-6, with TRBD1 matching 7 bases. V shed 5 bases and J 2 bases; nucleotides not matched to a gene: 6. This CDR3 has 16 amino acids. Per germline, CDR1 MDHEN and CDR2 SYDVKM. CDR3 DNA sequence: TGTGCCAGCAGTAGGCGACAGGGTCCTGGGGCCAACGTCCTGACTTTC. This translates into CASSRRQGPGANVLTF.

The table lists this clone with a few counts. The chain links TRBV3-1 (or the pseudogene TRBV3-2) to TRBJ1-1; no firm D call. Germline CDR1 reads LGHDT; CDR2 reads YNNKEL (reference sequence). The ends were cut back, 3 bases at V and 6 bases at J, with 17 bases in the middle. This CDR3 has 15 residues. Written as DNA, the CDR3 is TGTGCCAGCAGCCAGCGGCGCCAGGCCGGGGCTGAAGCTTTCTTT. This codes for CASSQRRQAGAEAFF.

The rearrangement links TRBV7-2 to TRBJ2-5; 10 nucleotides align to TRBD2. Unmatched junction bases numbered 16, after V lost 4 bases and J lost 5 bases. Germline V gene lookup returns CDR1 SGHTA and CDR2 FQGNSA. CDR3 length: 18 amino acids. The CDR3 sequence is CASSSEAGGPTKGETQYF. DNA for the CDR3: TGTGCCAGCAGCTCCGAAGCGGGAGGGCCGACGAAAGGGGAGACCCAGTACTTC.

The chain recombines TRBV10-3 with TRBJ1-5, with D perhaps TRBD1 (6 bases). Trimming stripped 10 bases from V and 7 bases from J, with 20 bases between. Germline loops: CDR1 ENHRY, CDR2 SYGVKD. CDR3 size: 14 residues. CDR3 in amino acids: CATGGGPPGQPQHF. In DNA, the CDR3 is TGTGCCACGGGGGGGGGCCCCCCGGGCCAGCCCCAGCATTTT.

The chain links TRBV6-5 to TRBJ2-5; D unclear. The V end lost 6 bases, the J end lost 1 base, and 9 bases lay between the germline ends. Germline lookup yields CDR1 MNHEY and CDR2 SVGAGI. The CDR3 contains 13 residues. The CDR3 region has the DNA TGTGCCAGCAGAAACACGATCCAAGAGACCCAGTACTTC. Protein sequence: CASRNTIQETQYF.

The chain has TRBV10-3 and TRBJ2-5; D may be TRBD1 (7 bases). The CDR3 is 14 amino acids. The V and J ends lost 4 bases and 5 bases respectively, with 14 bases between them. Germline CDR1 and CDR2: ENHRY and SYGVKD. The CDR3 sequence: CAISGGRGEETQYF. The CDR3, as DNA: TGTGCCATCAGTGGGGGCAGGGGGGAGGAGACCCAGTACTTC.

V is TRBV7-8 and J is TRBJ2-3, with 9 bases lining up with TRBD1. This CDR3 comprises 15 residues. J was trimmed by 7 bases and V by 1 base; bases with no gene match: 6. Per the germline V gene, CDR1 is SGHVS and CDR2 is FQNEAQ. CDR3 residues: CASSLVGTGKNTQYF. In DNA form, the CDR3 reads TGTGCCAGCAGCTTAGTTGGGACAGGGAAAAATACGCAGTATTTT.

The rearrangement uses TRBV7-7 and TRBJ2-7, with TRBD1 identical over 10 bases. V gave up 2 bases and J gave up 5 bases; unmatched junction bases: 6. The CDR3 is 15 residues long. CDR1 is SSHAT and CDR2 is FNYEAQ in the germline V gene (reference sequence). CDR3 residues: CASSLWGGQGNEQYF. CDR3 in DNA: TGTGCCAGCAGCTTATGGGGGGGACAGGGGAACGAGCAGTACTTC.